What follows are 10 T cell receptor beta chains derived from one specimen sequenced in a study of cytomegalovirus exposure and HLA in healthy donors. The primer mix had 60 Vbeta and 13 Jbeta primers. TCRdb's table, derived via immunoSEQ multiplex PCR, lists solely in-frame clones and lacks some. This repertoire shows over 150,000 clones, around 80% found once; its top ten account for 4.3%. Sequencing used PBMCs. The receptors were sampled from a man aged 35 to 55 in good health and CMV-seronegative.

The chain joins TRBV2 to TRBJ2-7, with 12 nucleotides matching TRBD2. Germline CDR1 and CDR2: SNHLY and FYNNEI. The CDR3 spans 13 residues. After removal of 8 bases from V and 3 bases from J, the junction contained 2 bases not matched to a gene. The CDR3 sequence is CASQTSGGYEQYF. The DNA of the CDR3 is TGTGCCAGCCAGACTAGCGGGGGCTACGAGCAGTACTTC.

The genes are TRBV4-1 and TRBJ1-5, with TRBD1 as a possible D gene (5 bases). Germline CDR1 is MGHRA and CDR2 is YSYEKL. This CDR3 comprises 14 residues. Trimming took 5 bases from V and 4 from J, leaving 12 bases between them. The CDR3: CASSFTGGNQPQHF. The CDR3 coding sequence is TGCGCCAGCAGCTTCACCGGGGGTAATCAGCCCCAGCATTTT.

The chain has TRBV7-9 and TRBJ1-6, with D possibly TRBD1 on 5 matching bases. The CDR3 runs 13 residues. Germline V lookup: CDR1 SEHNR, CDR2 FQNEAQ (reference sequence). Trimming stripped 5 bases from V and 9 bases from J, with 11 bases between. This CDR3 reads CASSQSGVSPLHF. The DNA for the CDR3 is TGTGCCAGCAGCCAGTCGGGGGTTTCACCCCTCCACTTT.

This sequence joins TRBV30 and TRBJ2-7; maybe TRBD2 (5 bases). The CDR3 is 12 amino acids. Germline assignment: CDR1 GTSNPN and CDR2 SVGIG (reference sequence). The germline V and J ends were trimmed by 3 bases and 7 bases, with 13 bases remaining between them. The CDR3: CAWRGVPGEQYF. In nucleotides, the CDR3 is TGTGCCTGGAGGGGCGTACCGGGAGAGCAGTACTTC.

The chain combines TRBV2 with TRBJ1-1; 10 bases are shared with TRBD1. The CDR3 loop spans 14 amino acids. Germline CDR1 reads SNHLY; CDR2 reads FYNNEI. Trimming cost V 6 bases and J 5 bases; bases outside gene matches: 6. For the CDR3, the DNA is TGTGCCAGCAGAGGACAGGGGGGTGGGACTGAAGCTTTCTTT. It encodes CASRGQGGGTEAFF.

In this sample, this clone turned up once. The chain links TRBV4-2 to TRBJ1-3; no firm D call. V was pared by 3 bases and J by 0 bases, with 6 bases between. Per germline, CDR1 LGHNA and CDR2 YNFKEQ. The CDR3 contains 14 residues. The CDR3 protein is CASSQATSGNTIYF. DNA for the CDR3: TGTGCCAGCAGCCAGGCAACCTCTGGAAACACCATATATTTT.

The chain links TRBV9 to TRBJ2-5; 10 bases are a match to TRBD2. The CDR3 is made up of 17 amino acids. Germline values: CDR1 SGDLS, CDR2 YYNGEE. The V and J ends lost 4 bases and 5 bases, in that order; junction bases with no gene match: 14. CDR3 sequence (DNA): TGTGCCAGCAGCCCAGGGGCGGCTAGCGGGGGTCGGGAGACCCAGTACTTC. Amino acids: CASSPGAASGGRETQYF.

As for this clone: Mismatch with germline at one junction end may stem from a read error. The J gene is TRBJ2-7, the V gene TRBV6-1; 10 bases are a match to TRBD2. CDR3 length: 15 amino acids. CDR1 and CDR2 (germline): MNHNS, SASEGT. The CDR3 region has the DNA TGTGCCAGCAGTGATCGGACTAGCGGACGCTACGAGCTGTACTTC. This sequence encodes CASSDRTSGRYELYF.

The chain joins TRBV7-3 to TRBJ2-1, with TRBD2 matching 8 bases. The CDR3 extends over 18 amino acids. The germline V gene encodes CDR1 SGHTA and CDR2 FQGTGA. J was trimmed by 4 bases and V by 2 bases; bases with no gene match: 13. CDR3 DNA sequence: TGTGCCAGCAGCTTATTAGTTCCCGGGGCGGGGGGATACAATGAGCAGTTCTTC. It translates to CASSLLVPGAGGYNEQFF.

This chain joins TRBV7-6 and TRBJ2-2; no clear D. In germline, CDR1 is SGHVS, CDR2 FNYEAQ. This CDR3 has 14 amino acids. Trimming took 6 bases from V and 7 from J, leaving 15 bases between them. CDR3 in DNA: TGTGCCAGCAGTATGCTCCAGTCGGGCGGGGAGCTGTTTTTT. Residues: CASSMLQSGGELFF. The complete variable domain, with remaining parts taken from reference TRBV7-6 and TRBJ2-2, reads GAGVSQSPRYKVTKRGQDVALRCDPISGHVSLYWYRQALGQGPEFLTYFNYEAQQDKSGLPNDRFSAERPEGSISTLTIQRTEQRDSAMYRCASSMLQSGGELFFGEGSRLTVL.